The sequence of this TCR beta chain was determined in a study of T cell responses to AZD1222 COVID-19 vaccine. Generated by immunoSEQ multiplex PCR, the TCRdb table keeps only in-frame clones and is missing some. The data show about 100,000 clones, 88% seen once. Regarding this clone: Its antigen remains unknown.

V lost 1 base and J 5 bases, leaving 27 bases between the germline ends. The CDR3 loop spans 20 amino acids. Germline CDR1 and CDR2: SGHNT and YENEEA. Study-wide results and caveats: In all cases, repertoires were sampled only after the peak T cell response. Donor demographics were predominantly white British with a female majority; clonal diversity may be underestimated.

The genes are TRBV11-3 and TRBJ1-3; D remains ambiguous. This material consisted of peripheral blood, taken on day 0 of AZD1222 vaccination. The TCR originated in an adult in good health. The CDR3: CASSLVPSNPSLRLRNTIYF. CDR3 nucleotides: TGTGCCAGCAGCTTAGTTCCCAGCAATCCGTCCCTTCGGCTGAGAAACACCATATATTTT.